This T cell receptor beta chain was captured in a study of T cells in Graves' hyperthyroidism and ophthalmopathy. At the level of the study: At initial diagnosis, before any treatment had begun, peripheral blood was obtained.

Amplification yielded TCR beta CDR3 regions, with RNA transcripts as the source. HTBI primers were used for first-round RT-PCR of the TCR CDR3. TCRdb re-analysed the multiplex PCR reads in MiXCR, keeping a single row per CDR3 protein. The sample lists around 300,000 distinct CDR3 sequences, over 20% occurring once. Points from the study as a whole: Through a model of 13 V-J features, ophthalmopathy was separated from stable hyperthyroidism.

This clonotype has a count of ten or more. Its antigen is unknown. Clinical symptoms, serum thyroxine and TRAb, thyroid ultrasound and orbital computed tomography were used for the diagnoses. The authors took PBMCs from 9.5 to 10 ml fresh peripheral blood. The receptor was derived from a man aged 25 to 45 with Graves' ophthalmopathy. Sample: blood.

This chain's CDR3 is CSGADRGGYGYTF. The CDR3 DNA reads as TGCAGCGGGGCCGATCGGGGGGGATATGGCTACACCTTC. This sequence joins TRBV29-1 and TRBJ1-2; D is possibly TRBD1 (5 bases). Germline assignment: CDR1 SQVTM and CDR2 ANQGSEA. The CDR3 extends over 13 amino acids. Trimming took off 7 bases at V and 5 bases at J, with 17 bases between the two ends.